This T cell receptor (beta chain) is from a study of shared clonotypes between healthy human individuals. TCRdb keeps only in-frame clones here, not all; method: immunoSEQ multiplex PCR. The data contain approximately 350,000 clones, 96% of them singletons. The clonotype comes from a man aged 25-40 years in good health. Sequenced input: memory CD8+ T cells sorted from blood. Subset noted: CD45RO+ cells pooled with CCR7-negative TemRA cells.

The CDR3 DNA is TGCGCCAGCAGCTCGTTTACAGGAGAGACCCAGTACTTC. It codes for CASSSFTGETQYF. The V call is TRBV5-1, the J call TRBJ2-5, with D maybe TRBD1 (5 bases). CDR1 is SGHRS, CDR2 YFSETQ, per germline. V shed 3 bases and J shed 4 bases, with 10 bases lying between them. The CDR3 consists of 13 residues.